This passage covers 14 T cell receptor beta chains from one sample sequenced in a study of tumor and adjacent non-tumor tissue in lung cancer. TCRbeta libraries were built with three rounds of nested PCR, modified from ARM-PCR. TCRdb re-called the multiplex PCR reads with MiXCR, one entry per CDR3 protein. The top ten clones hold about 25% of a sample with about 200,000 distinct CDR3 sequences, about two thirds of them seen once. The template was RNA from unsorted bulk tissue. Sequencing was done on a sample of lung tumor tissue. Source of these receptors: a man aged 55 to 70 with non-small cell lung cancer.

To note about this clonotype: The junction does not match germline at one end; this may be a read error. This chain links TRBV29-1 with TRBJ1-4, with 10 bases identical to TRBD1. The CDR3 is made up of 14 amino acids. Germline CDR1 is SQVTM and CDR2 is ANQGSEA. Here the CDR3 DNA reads TGCAGCATTGAGGGGACAGGGGATAATGAAAAACTGTTTTTT. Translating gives CSIEGTGDNEKLFF.

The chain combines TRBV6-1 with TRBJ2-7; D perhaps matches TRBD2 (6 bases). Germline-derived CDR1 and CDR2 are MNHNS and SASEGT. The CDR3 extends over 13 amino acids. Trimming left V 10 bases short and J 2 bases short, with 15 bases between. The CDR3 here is CATNEGGTYEQYF. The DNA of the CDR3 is TGTGCCACCAACGAGGGAGGAACCTACGAGCAGTACTTC.

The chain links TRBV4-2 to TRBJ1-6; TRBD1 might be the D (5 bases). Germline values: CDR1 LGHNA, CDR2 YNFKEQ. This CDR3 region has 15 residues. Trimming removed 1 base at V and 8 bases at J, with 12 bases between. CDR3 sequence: CASSQGGDSYSPLHF. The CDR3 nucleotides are TGTGCCAGCAGCCAAGGTGGAGACAGCTATTCACCCCTCCACTTT.

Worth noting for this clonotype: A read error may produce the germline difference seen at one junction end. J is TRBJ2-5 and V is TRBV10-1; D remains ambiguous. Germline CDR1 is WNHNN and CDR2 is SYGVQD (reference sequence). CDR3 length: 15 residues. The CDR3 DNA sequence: TGCGCCTGCAGCCTCTACTCCGACGGTCAAGAGACCCAGTACTTC. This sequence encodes CACSLYSDGQETQYF.

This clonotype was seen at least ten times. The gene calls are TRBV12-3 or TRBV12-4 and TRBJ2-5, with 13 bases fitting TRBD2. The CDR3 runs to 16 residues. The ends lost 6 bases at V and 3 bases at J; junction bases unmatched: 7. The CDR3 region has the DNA TGTGCCAGCAGCACGACTAGCGGGAGGACCGAAGAGACCCAGTACTTC. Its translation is CASSTTSGRTEETQYF.

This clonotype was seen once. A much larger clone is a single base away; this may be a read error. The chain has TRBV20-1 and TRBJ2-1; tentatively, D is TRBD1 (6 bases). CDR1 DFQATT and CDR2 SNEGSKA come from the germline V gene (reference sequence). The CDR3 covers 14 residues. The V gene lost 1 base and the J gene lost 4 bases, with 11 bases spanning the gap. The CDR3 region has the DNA TGCAGTGCTAGAGGCGTTGGGACATACAATGAGCAGTTCTTC. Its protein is CSARGVGTYNEQFF.

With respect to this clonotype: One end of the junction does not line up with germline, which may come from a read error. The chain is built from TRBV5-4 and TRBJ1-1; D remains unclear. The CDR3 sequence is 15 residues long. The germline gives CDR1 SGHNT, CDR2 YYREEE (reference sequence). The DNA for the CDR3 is TGTGCCAGCAGCTTGGGTCTCGGTCAGAACACTGAATCTTTCTTT. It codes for CASSLGLGQNTESFF.

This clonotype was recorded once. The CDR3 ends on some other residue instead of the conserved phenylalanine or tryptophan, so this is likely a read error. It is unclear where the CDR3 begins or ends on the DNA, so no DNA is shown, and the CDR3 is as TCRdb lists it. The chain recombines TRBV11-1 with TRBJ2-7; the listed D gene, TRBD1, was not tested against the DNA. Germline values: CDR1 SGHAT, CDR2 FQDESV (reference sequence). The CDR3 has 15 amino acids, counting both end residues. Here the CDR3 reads CSSRLGDRKLSERYS.

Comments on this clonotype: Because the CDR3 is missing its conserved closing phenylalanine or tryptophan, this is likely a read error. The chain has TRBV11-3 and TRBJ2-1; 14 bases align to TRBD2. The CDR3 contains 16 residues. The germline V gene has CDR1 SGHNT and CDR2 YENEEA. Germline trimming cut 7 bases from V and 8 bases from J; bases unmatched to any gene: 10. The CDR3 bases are TGTGCCAGCAACGTATCCGGGACTAGCGGGAGACATGAGCAGTTCTCC. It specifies CASNVSGTSGRHEQFS.

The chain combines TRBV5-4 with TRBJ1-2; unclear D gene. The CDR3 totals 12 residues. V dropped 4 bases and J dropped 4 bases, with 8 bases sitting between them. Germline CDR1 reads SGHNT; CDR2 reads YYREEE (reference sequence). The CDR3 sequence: CASSIEFYGYTF. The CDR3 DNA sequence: TGTGCCAGCAGCATCGAATTCTATGGCTACACCTTC.

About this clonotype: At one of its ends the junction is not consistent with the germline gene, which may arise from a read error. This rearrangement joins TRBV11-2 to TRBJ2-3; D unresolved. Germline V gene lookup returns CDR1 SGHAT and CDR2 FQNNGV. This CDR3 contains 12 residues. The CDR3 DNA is TGTGCCAGCAGTCCAAGCACATATACGCAGTATTTT. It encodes CASSPSTYTQYF.

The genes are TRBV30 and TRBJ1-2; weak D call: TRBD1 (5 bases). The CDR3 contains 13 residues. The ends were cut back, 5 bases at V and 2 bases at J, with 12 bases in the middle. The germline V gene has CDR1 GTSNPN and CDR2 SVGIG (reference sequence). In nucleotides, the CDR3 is TGTGCCTGGGCCAGGGATGAGAACTATGGCTACACCTTC. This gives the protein CAWARDENYGYTF.

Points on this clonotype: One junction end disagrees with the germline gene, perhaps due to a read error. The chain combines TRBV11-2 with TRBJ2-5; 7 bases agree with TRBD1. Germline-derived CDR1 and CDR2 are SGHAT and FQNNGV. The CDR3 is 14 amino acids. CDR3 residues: CASSPRTGQEAQYF. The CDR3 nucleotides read TGTGCCAGCAGCCCAAGGACAGGACAAGAGGCCCAGTATTTC.

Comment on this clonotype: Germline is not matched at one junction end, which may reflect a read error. CDR3 sequence (DNA): TGTGCCAGCAGCTTAGTAGGGGGATTAAACACTGAAACTTTCTTT. This translates into CASSLVGGLNTETFF. The chain carries TRBV11-2 and TRBJ1-1; perhaps TRBD1 as D (6 bases). Germline V lookup: CDR1 SGHAT, CDR2 FQNNGV. This CDR3 has 15 residues. Full variable domain (rest looked up from reference TRBV11-2 and TRBJ1-1): EAGVAQSPRYKIIEKRQSVAFWCNPISGHATLYWYQQILGQGPKLLIQFQNNGVVDDSQLPKDRFSAERLKGVDSTLKIQPAKLEDSAVYLCASSLVGGLNTETFFGQGTRLTVV.